The next 5 T cell receptor beta chains were all read from a single sample in a study of T cells in Graves' hyperthyroidism and ophthalmopathy (dated by TCRdb to the late 2010s). Receptor libraries were prepared by multiplex PCR. Sequencing instrument: Illumina HiSeq 2000. TCR beta CDR3 regions were amplified from RNA transcripts. The first round of RT-PCR for the TCR CDR3 was performed with the HTBI primer set and the Qiagen OneStep RT-PCR kit. TCRdb cleaned the public reads at Q25 with fastp, built clones with MiXCR and kept in-frame beta chains. Each CDR3 protein appears once, grouped with its most common genes and DNA. The sample table holds 250,000 or so distinct CDR3 sequences, of which approximately 16% were seen once. Less than 35% of the sample belongs to the ten largest clones. The sequenced sample consisted of blood. These receptor sequences come from a woman aged 18-30 years with Graves' ophthalmopathy.

This clonotype was recorded at least ten times. The rearrangement uses TRBV7-2 and TRBJ2-3; 9 nucleotides align to TRBD2. Germline V gene data show CDR1 as SGHTA and CDR2 as FQGNSA. Germline trimming cut 2 bases from V and 0 bases from J; bases unmatched to any gene: 3. The CDR3 is 16 amino acids. CDR3: CASSLMSGGSTDTQYF. CDR3 DNA sequence: TGTGCCAGCAGCTTAATGAGCGGGGGGAGCACAGATACGCAGTATTTT.

This rearrangement joins TRBV12-3 or TRBV12-4 to TRBJ2-1; 14 nucleotides agree with TRBD2. This CDR3 is 19 amino acids long. Germline trimming cut 6 bases from V and 0 bases from J; bases unmatched to any gene: 10. This CDR3 reads CASSFGLAGGQSSYNEQFF. The DNA for the CDR3 is TGTGCCAGCAGCTTCGGACTAGCGGGGGGCCAAAGCTCCTACAATGAGCAGTTCTTC.

This clonotype was observed many times. The chain employs TRBV6-1 and TRBJ1-1; weak D call: TRBD1 (6 bases). The CDR3 consists of 13 residues. Germline V gives CDR1 MNHNS, CDR2 SASEGT. V gave up 5 bases and J gave up 2 bases, with 9 bases separating them. The DNA for the CDR3 is TGTGCCAGCAGTACAGGGTTAAACACTGAAGCTTTCTTT. Translation gives CASSTGLNTEAFF.

This clonotype has ten or more counts. The CDR3 coding sequence is TGCGCCAGCAGCCGGGGACAGGCGGGAACCGGGGAGCTGTTTTTT. Its protein product is CASSRGQAGTGELFF. The V and J genes are TRBV4-3 and TRBJ2-2, with 8 bases identical to TRBD1. CDR3 size: 15 residues. Germline V gene lookup returns CDR1 LGHNA and CDR2 YSLEER. Unmatched junction bases numbered 6, after V lost 4 bases and J lost 5 bases.

The chain is built from TRBV12-3 or TRBV12-4 and TRBJ2-7; the match to TRBD2 covers 12 bases. J gave up 6 bases and V 6 bases, and 12 bases lay outside the gene matches. There are 16 residues in the CDR3. The CDR3 sequence: CASRRSGLAGTGEQYF. DNA for the CDR3: TGTGCCAGCAGAAGAAGCGGACTAGCGGGAACTGGCGAGCAGTACTTC.